This T cell receptor (beta chain) was retrieved from a study of blood T cell repertoires in COVID-19. Study details: Acute-phase and convalescent COVID-19 samples originated in the United States, Italy and Spain. The analysed material was cDNA or gDNA that came from T cells, B-cell-depleted T cells, or PBMCs.

Germline values: CDR1 SGHAT, CDR2 FQNNGV. The CDR3 is 19 residues long. Trimming removed 4 bases at V and 0 bases at J, with 19 bases between. Per the study methods: Cell counts per sample came from amplifying reference gene primers. Data came from immunoSEQ multiplex PCR; TCRdb stores just in-frame clones and leaves some out. That table supplies the V and J calls and clone size; D and trimming were determined from the DNA. The sample records under 150,000 clones, about 85% being singletons. The genes are TRBV11-2 and TRBJ1-6, with D possibly TRBD1 on 6 matching bases. The clonotype originates from a man aged 35-49 years with acute or convalescent COVID-19. The sequencing sample was made of peripheral blood. The CDR3 bases are TGTGCCAGCAGCTCACCTTCCTGGACAGAGAGCTCCTATAATTCACCCCTCCACTTT. The encoded protein is CASSSPSWTESSYNSPLHF.